This TCR beta chain comes out of a study of identical twins. General observations from the study: Twins' excess sharing was less marked for out-of-frame beta sequences.

This clonotype was counted many times. The target antigen is unknown. TCRdb passed the 5' RACE reads through MiXCR, listing each CDR3 protein once. The sample contains approximately 700,000 distinct CDR3 sequences, around 6.1% of which appear only once. CDR3 length equals 12 residues. Trimming removed 10 bases from V and 0 bases from J, with 9 bases in between. The V gene's germline CDR1 is ENHRY and CDR2 SYGVKD. The rearrangement uses TRBV10-3 and TRBJ1-2; possible D gene TRBD1, 6 bases. This clonotype was obtained from a young man in good health. Sequencing input: naive T cells sorted from blood. CDR3 sequence: CATQGSNYGYTF. In DNA, the CDR3 is TGTGCCACACAGGGTTCTAACTATGGCTACACCTTC.